Given below is one T cell receptor beta chain in context. As yet, its antigen is unknown. TCRdb's table, derived via immunoSEQ multiplex PCR, lists solely in-frame clones and lacks some. Here the sample spans approximately 89,000 clones, roughly 90% being singletons. This entry comes from a study of T cell responses to AZD1222 COVID-19 vaccine. Overall study findings and caveats: Donors were chiefly white British, with a greater number of females, and clonal diversity was perhaps underestimated.

The CDR3 length is 16 residues. V lost 2 bases, J lost 2 bases, and 2 bases stayed unmatched. Germline CDR1 and CDR2: SGHRS and YFSETQ. The sequence was collected from an adult in good health. Sample: peripheral blood, taken on day 0 of AZD1222 vaccination. J is TRBJ2-2 and V is TRBV5-1; 11 nucleotides align to TRBD2. The chain's CDR3 is CASSLLAGVNTGELFF. The CDR3 nucleotides are TGCGCCAGCAGCTTACTAGCGGGGGTTAACACCGGGGAGCTGTTTTTT.